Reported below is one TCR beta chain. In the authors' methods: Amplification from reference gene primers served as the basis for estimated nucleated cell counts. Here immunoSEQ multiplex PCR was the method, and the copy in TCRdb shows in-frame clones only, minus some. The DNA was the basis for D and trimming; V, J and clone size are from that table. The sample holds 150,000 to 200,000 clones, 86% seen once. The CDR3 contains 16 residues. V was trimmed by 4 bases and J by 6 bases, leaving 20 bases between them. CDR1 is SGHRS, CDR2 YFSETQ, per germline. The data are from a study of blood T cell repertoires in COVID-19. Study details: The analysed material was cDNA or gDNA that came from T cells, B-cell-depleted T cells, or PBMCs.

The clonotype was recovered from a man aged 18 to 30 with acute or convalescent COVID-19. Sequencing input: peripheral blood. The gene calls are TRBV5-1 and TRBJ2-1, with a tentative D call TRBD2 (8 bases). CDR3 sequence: CASSPGGTEGSNEQFF. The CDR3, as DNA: TGCGCCAGCAGCCCGGGAGGGACAGAGGGGAGCAATGAGCAGTTCTTC. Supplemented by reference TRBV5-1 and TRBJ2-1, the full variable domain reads KAGVTQTPRYLIKTRGQQVTLSCSPISGHRSVSWYQQTPGQGLQFLFEYFSETQRNKGNFPGRFSGRQFSNSRSEMNVSTLELGDSALYLCASSPGGTEGSNEQFFGPGTRLTVL.